This T cell receptor beta chain is from a study of CD8 T cells in ankylosing spondylitis. MiXCR, run by TCRdb on the 5' RACE reads, gives a single entry per CDR3 protein. The sample yields nearly 350,000 distinct CDR3 sequences, under 15% seen once. The sample holds many counts of this clonotype. V gave up 3 bases and J gave up 2 bases, with 11 bases separating them. Per germline, CDR1 DFQATT and CDR2 SNEGSKA (reference sequence). The CDR3 totals 13 residues. J is TRBJ2-7 and V is TRBV20-1; D unclear. The receptor was isolated from a male donor with ankylosing spondylitis or in good health (not recorded which). Source material: blood, either unsorted or a sorted T cell fraction (not recorded which). CDR3 amino acids: CSASFGLAYEQYF. The CDR3 coding sequence is TGCAGTGCTAGTTTTGGGCTAGCCTACGAGCAGTACTTC.